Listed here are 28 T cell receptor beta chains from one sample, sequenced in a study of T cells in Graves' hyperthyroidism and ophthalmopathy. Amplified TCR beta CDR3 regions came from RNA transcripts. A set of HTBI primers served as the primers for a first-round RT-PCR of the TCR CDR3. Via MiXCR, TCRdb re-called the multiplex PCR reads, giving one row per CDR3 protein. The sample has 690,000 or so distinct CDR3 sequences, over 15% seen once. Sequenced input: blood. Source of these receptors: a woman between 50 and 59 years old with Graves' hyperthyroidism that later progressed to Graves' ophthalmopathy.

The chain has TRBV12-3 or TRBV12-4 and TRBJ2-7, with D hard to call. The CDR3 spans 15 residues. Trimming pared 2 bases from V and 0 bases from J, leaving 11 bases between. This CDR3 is CASSLMAASSYEQYF. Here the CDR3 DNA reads TGTGCCAGCAGTTTAATGGCAGCGAGCTCCTACGAGCAGTACTTC.

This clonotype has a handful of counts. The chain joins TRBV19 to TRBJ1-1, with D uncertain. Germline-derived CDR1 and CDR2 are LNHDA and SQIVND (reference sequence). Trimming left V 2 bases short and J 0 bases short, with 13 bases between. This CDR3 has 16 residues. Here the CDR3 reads CASSIIGSGMNTEAFF. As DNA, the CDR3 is TGTGCCAGTAGTATAATAGGGTCGGGGATGAACACTGAAGCTTTCTTT.

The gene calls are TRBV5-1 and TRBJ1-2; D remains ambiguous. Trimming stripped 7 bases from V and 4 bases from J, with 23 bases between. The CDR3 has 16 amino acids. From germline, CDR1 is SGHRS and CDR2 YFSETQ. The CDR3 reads CASRPPTAGMGYGYTF. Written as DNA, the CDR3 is TGCGCCAGCCGACCTCCAACCGCCGGGATGGGCTATGGCTACACCTTC.

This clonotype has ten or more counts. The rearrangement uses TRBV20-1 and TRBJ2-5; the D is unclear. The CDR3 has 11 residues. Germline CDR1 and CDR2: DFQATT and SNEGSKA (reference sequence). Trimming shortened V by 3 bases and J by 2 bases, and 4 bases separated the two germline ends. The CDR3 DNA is TGCAGTGCTAGGAATCAAGAGACCCAGTACTTC. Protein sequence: CSARNQETQYF.

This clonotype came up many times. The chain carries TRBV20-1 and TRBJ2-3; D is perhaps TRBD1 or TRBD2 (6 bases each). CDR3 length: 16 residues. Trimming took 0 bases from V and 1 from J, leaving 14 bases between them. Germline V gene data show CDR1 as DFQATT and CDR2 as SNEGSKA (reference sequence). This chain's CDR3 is CSARDLEGERTDTQYF. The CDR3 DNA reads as TGCAGTGCTAGAGATCTGGAGGGGGAACGCACAGATACGCAGTATTTT.

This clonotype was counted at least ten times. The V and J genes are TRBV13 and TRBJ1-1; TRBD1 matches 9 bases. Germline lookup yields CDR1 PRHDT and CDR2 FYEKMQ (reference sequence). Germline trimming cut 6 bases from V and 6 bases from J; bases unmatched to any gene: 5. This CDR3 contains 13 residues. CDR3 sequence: CASSRQGGSEAFF. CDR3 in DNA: TGTGCCAGCAGTCGACAGGGGGGATCTGAAGCTTTCTTT.

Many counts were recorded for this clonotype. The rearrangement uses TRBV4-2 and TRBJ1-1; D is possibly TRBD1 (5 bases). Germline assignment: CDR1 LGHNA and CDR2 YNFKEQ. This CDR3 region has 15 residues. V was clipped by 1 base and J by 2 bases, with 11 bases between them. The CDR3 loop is CASSQGDGANTEAFF. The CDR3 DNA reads TGTGCCAGCAGCCAAGGAGATGGGGCTAACACTGAAGCTTTCTTT.

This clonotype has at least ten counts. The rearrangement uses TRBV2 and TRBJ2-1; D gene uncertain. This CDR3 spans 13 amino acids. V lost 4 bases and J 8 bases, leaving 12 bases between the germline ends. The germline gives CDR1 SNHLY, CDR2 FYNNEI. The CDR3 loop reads CASSVQVRDEQFF. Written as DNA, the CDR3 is TGTGCCAGCAGTGTTCAGGTTCGTGATGAGCAGTTCTTC.

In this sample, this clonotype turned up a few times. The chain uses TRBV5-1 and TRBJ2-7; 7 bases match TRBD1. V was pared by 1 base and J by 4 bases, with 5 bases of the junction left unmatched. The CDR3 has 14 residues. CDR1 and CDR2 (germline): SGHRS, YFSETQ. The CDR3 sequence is CASSLTGQLYEQYF. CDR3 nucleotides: TGCGCCAGCAGCTTGACGGGACAGCTGTACGAGCAGTACTTC.

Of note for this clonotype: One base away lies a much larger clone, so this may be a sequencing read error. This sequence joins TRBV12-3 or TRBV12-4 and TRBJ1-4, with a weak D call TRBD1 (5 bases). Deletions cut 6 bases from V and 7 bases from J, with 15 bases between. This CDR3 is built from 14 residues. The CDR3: CASSPWGEGEKLFF. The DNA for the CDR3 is TGTGCCAGCAGCCCGTGGGGGGAGGGTGAAAAACTGTTTTTT.

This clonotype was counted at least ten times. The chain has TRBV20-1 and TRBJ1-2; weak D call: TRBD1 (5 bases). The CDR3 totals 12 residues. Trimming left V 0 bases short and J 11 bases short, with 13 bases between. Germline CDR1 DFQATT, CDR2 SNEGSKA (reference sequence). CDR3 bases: TGCAGTGCTAGAGAGTCAGGGACTCTTTACACCTTC. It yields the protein CSARESGTLYTF.

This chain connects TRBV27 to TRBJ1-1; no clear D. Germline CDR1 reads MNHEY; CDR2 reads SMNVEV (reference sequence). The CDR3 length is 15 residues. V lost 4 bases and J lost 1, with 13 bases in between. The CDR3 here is CASSSQAGSNTEAFF. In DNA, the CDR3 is TGTGCCAGCAGTTCCCAAGCGGGGTCGAACACTGAAGCTTTCTTT.

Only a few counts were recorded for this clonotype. CDR3 bases: TGTGCCAGCAGCGCTAACATGAACACTGAAGCTTTCTTT. Translating it yields CASSANMNTEAFF. This chain connects TRBV9 to TRBJ1-1; D is unclear. The germline gives CDR1 SGDLS, CDR2 YYNGEE. V lost 3 bases and J lost 0, with 6 bases in between. The CDR3 covers 13 residues.

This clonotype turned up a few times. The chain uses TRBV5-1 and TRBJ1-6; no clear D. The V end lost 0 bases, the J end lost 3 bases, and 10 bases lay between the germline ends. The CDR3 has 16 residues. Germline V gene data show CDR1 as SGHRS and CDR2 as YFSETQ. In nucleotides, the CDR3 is TGCGCCAGCAGCTTGGGTTTGCAATTCTATAATTCACCCCTCCACTTT. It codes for CASSLGLQFYNSPLHF.

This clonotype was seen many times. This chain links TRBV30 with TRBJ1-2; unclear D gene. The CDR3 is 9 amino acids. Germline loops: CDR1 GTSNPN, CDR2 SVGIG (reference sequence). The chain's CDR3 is CERARAYTF. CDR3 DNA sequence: TGTGAGAGGGCTCGGGCCTACACCTTC. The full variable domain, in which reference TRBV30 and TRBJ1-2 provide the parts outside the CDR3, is SQTIHQWPATLVQPVGSPLSLECTVEGTSNPNLYWYRQAAGRGLQLLFYSVGIGQISSEVPQNLSASRPQDRQFILSSKKLLLSDSGFYLCERARAYTFGSGTRLTVV.

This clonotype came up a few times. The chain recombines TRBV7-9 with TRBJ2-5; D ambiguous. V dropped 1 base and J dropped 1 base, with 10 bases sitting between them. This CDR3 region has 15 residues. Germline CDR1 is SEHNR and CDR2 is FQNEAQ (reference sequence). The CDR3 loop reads CASSLVFGSQETQYF. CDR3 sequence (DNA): TGTGCCAGCAGCTTAGTTTTTGGGTCCCAAGAGACCCAGTACTTC.

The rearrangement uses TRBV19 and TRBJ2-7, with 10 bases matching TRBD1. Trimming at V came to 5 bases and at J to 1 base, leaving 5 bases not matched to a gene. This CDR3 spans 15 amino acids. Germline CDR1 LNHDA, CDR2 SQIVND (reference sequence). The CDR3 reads CASSVPGQGSYEQYF. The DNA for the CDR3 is TGTGCCAGTAGTGTTCCGGGACAGGGGTCCTACGAGCAGTACTTC.

The DNA of the CDR3 is TGTGCCAGCAGCCACGGCAAGAAAGCCTACAATGAGCAGTTCTTC. Translating it yields CASSHGKKAYNEQFF. The chain carries TRBV6-1 and TRBJ2-1; D is uncertain. V was pared by 6 bases and J by 2 bases, with 14 bases between. Germline CDR1 MNHNS, CDR2 SASEGT. The CDR3 is 15 amino acids.

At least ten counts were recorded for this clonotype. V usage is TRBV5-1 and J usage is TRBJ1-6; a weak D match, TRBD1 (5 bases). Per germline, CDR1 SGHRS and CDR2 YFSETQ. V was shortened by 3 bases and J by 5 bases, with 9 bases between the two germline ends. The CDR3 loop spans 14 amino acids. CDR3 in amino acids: CASSSMTDNSPLHF. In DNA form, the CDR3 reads TGCGCCAGCAGCTCTATGACAGATAATTCACCCCTCCACTTT.

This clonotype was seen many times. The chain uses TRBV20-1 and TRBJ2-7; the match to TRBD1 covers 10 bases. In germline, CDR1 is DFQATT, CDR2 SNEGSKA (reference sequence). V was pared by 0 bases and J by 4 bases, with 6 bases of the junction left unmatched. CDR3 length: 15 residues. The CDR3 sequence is CSARDRDRGRYEQYF. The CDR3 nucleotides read TGCAGTGCTAGAGACCGAGACAGGGGGCGTTACGAGCAGTACTTC.

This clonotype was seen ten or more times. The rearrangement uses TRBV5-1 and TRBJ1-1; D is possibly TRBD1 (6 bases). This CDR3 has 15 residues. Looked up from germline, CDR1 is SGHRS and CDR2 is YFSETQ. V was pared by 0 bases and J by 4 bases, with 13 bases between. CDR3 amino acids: CASSLDGGGGTEAFF. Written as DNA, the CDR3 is TGCGCCAGCAGCTTGGACGGGGGAGGGGGCACTGAAGCTTTCTTT.

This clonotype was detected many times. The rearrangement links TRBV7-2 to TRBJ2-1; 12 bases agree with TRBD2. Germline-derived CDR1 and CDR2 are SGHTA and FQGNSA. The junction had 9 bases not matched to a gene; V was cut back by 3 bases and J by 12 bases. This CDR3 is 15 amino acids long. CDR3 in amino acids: CASSFSSGGALMQFF. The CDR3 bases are TGTGCCAGCAGCTTCTCTAGCGGGGGGGCCTTGATGCAGTTCTTC.

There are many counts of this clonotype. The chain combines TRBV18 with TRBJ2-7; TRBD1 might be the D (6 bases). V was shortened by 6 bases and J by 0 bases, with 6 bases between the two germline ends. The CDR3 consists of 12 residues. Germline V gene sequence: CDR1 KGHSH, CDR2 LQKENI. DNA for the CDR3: TGTGCCAGCTCGGACAGCTCCTACGAGCAGTACTTC. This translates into CASSDSSYEQYF. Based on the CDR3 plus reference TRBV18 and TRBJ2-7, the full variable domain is NAGVMQNPRHLVRRRGQEARLRCSPMKGHSHVYWYRQLPEEGLKFMVYLQKENIIDESGMPKERFSAEFPKEGPSILRIQQVVRGDSAAYFCASSDSSYEQYFGPGTRLTVT.

CDR3 protein: CASRVRDSSNQPQHF. CDR3 in DNA: TGTGCCAGTAGGGTCAGAGACTCGAGCAATCAGCCCCAGCATTTT. The chain has TRBV19 and TRBJ1-5; D not certain. The CDR3 covers 15 residues. Germline CDR1 LNHDA, CDR2 SQIVND (reference sequence). V was shortened by 6 bases and J by 1 base, with 13 bases between the two germline ends.

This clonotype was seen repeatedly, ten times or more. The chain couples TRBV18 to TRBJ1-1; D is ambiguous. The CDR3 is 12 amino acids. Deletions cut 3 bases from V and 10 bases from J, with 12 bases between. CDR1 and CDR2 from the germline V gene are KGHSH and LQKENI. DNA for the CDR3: TGTGCCAGCTCACCGGTAAGGGAAGGAGCTTTCTTT. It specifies CASSPVREGAFF.

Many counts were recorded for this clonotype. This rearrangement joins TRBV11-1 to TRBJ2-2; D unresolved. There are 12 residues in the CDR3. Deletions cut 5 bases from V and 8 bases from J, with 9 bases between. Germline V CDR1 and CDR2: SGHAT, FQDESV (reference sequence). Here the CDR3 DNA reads TGTGCCAGCAGCCCAAGAGGTGGGGAGCTGTTTTTT. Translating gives CASSPRGGELFF.

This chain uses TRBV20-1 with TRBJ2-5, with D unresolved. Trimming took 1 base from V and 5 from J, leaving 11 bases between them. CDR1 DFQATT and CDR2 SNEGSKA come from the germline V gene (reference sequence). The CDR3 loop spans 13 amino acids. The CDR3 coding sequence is TGCAGTGCTAGAGGGTGGGAAGCGGAGACCCAGTACTTC. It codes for CSARGWEAETQYF.

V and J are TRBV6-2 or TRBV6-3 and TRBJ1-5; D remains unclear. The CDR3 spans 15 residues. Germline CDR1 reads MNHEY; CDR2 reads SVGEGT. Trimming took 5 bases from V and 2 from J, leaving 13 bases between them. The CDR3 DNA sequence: TGTGCCAGCAGTCCCCGAGGTGTTGGCAATCAGCCCCAGCATTTT. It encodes CASSPRGVGNQPQHF.